The present entry profiles one T cell receptor (beta chain) with its context. Antigen unknown. This record comes from a study of T cell responses to AZD1222 COVID-19 vaccine. Study results and limitations: Targets within unmutated variant regions were reportedly found for nearly half of spike-specific TCRs. Donors were largely white British and mainly female; clonal diversity was possibly underestimated.

Profiling relied on immunoSEQ multiplex PCR, and the TCRdb table lists in-frame clones only, not all of them. This sample has about 130,000 clones, with approximately 86% found just once. The TCR comes from an adult in good health. The sequences come from peripheral blood, collected on day 0 of AZD1222 vaccination.

This CDR3 reads CATGTGRGEGYTF. CDR3 sequence (DNA): TGTGCCACGGGGACGGGGAGAGGGGAAGGCTACACCTTC. The J gene is TRBJ1-2, the V gene TRBV6-5; D possibly corresponds to TRBD1 (5 bases). The germline V gene encodes CDR1 MNHEY and CDR2 SVGAGI. Between the trimmed V and J ends, which lost 10 bases and 8 bases, there was a span of 20 bases. The CDR3 has 13 residues.